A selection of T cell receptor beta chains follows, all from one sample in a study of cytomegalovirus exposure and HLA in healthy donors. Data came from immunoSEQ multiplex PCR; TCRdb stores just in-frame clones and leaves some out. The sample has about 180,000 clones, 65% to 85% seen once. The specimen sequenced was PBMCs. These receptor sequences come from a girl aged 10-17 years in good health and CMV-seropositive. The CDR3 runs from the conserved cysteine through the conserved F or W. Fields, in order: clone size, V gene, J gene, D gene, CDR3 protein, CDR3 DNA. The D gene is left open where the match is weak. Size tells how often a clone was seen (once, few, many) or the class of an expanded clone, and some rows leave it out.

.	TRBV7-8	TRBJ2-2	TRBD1	CASSSGVGTGRWSTGELFF	TGTGCCAGCAGCTCCGGCGTAGGGACAGGCAGATGGAGTACCGGGGAGCTGTTTTTT
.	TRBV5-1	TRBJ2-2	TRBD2	CASSLEGGRASGELFF	TGCGCCAGCAGCTTGGAAGGCGGGAGGGCCTCCGGGGAGCTGTTTTTT
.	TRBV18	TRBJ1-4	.	CASSPTGTPGEKLFF	TGTGCCAGCTCACCTACTGGGACACCCGGTGAAAAACTGTTTTTT
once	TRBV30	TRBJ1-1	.	CAWSRDMNTEAFF	TGTGCCTGGAGTAGAGACATGAACACTGAAGCTTTCTTT
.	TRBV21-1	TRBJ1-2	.	CASTKGDWNYGYTF	TGTGCCAGCACCAAGGGAGATTGGAACTATGGCTACACCTTC
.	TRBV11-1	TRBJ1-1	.	CASSFYRTKNTEAFF	TGTGCCAGCAGCTTTTACAGGACGAAGAACACTGAAGCTTTCTTT
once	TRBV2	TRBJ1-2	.	CASTQGWNYGYTF	TGTGCCAGCACTCAGGGGTGGAACTATGGCTACACCTTC
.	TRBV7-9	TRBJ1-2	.	CASSLAQMSGYTF	TGTGCCAGCAGCTTAGCCCAGATGTCTGGCTACACCTTC
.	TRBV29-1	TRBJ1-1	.	CSVATGNTEAFF	TGCAGCGTTGCGACAGGGAACACTGAAGCTTTCTTT
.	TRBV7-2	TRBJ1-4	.	CASSSRTVDEKLFF	TGTGCCAGCAGCTCGCGGACAGTCGATGAAAAACTGTTTTTT
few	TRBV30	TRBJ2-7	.	CAWSSAYEQYF	TGTGCCTGGAGTTCAGCCTACGAGCAGTACTTC
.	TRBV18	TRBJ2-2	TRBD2	CASSPLGGSGDTGELFF	TGTGCCAGCTCACCTCTTGGAGGTAGCGGGGACACCGGGGAGCTGTTTTTT
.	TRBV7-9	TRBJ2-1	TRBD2	CASSLAEAGLAEQFF	TGTGCCAGCAGCTTAGCGGAGGCCGGACTAGCGGAGCAGTTCTTC
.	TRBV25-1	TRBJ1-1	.	CASSGGGGEAFF	TGTGCCAGCAGTGGGGGGGGTGGGGAAGCTTTCTTT
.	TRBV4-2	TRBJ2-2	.	CASSQGMGTLTWELFF	TGTGCCAGCAGCCAGGGTATGGGGACACTAACGTGGGAGCTGTTTTTT
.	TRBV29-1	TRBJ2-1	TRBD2	CSVEGGLAEQFF	TGCAGCGTTGAAGGGGGACTAGCGGAGCAGTTCTTC
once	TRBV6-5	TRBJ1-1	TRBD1	CASRRDRMNTEAFF	TGTGCCAGCAGGCGGGACAGGATGAACACTGAAGCTTTCTTT
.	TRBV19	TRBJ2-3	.	CASTVASTDTQYF	TGTGCCAGTACGGTAGCGAGCACAGATACGCAGTATTTT
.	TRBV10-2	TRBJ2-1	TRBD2	CASREGRESTYNEQFF	TGCGCCAGCAGAGAGGGGCGGGAGTCAACCTACAATGAGCAGTTCTTC
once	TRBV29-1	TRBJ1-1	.	CSAVDSWRNTEAFF	TGCAGCGCAGTGGACAGTTGGAGGAACACTGAAGCTTTCTTT
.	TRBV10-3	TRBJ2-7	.	CAISESSTGYSYEQYF	TGTGCCATCAGTGAGTCGTCCACGGGATACTCCTACGAGCAGTACTTC
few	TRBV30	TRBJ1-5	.	CAWSVGGRGNQPQHF	TGTGCCTGGAGTGTAGGCGGGAGAGGCAATCAGCCCCAGCATTTT
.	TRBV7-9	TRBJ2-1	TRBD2	CASRILRAGDPNEQFF	TGTGCCAGCAGGATCCTCAGGGCGGGAGATCCCAATGAGCAGTTCTTC
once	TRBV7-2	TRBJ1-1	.	CASSFRQNTEAFF	TGTGCCAGCAGCTTCCGACAGAACACTGAAGCTTTCTTT
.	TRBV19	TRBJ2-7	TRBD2	CASSQSGRAYEQYF	TGTGCCAGTAGTCAAAGTGGGAGGGCCTACGAGCAGTACTTC
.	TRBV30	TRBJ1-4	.	CAWDPRQGKGEKLFF	TGTGCCTGGGACCCCCGCCAGGGAAAGGGTGAAAAACTGTTTTTT
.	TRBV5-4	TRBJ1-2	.	CASSFSARAGNYGYTF	TGTGCCAGCAGCTTCTCAGCCCGGGCGGGTAACTATGGCTACACCTTC
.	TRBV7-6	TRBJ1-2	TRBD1	CASSSSRDRDDGYTF	TGTGCCAGCAGCTCGTCCCGGGACAGGGACGACGGCTACACCTTC
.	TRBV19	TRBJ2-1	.	CASSPRGYNEQFF	TGTGCCAGTAGTCCCCGGGGCTACAATGAGCAGTTCTTC
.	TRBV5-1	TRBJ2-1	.	CASSPPGVNEQFF	TGCGCCAGCAGCCCCCCGGGGGTCAATGAGCAGTTCTTC
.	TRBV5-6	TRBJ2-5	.	CASSLAGIGETQYF	TGTGCCAGCAGCTTGGCCGGGATTGGGGAGACCCAGTACTTC
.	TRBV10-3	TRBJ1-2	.	CAISVQGDYGYTF	TGTGCCATCAGTGTCCAGGGTGACTATGGCTACACCTTC
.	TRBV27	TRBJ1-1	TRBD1	CASSSFQGDTEAFF	TGTGCCAGCAGTTCGTTCCAGGGGGATACTGAAGCTTTCTTT
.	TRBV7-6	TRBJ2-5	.	CASSPFRGQETQYF	TGTGCCAGCAGCCCCTTTCGAGGCCAAGAGACCCAGTACTTC
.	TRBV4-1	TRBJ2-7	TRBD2	CASSRTSGTPREQYF	TGCGCCAGCAGCCGGACTAGCGGGACCCCGCGCGAGCAGTACTTC
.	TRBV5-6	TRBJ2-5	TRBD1	CASSLRGPETQYF	TGTGCCAGCAGCCTAAGGGGGCCGGAGACCCAGTACTTC
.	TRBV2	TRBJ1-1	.	CASSVTQNTEAFF	TGTGCCAGCAGTGTGACACAGAACACTGAAGCTTTCTTT
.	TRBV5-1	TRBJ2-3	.	CASSSEPPRDPVATDTQYF	TGCGCCAGCAGCTCCGAACCGCCCCGGGATCCTGTAGCCACAGATACGCAGTATTTT
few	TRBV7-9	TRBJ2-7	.	CSSDQGSPYEQYF	TGTTCCTCCGATCAGGGGTCACCCTACGAGCAGTACTTC
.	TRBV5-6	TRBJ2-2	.	CASSLMTETLPGELFF	TGTGCCAGCAGCTTAATGACAGAGACACTACCCGGGGAGCTGTTTTTT